The 25 T cell receptor beta chains presented below share a single source sample, sequenced in a study of T cell responses to AZD1222 COVID-19 vaccine. Generated by immunoSEQ multiplex PCR, the TCRdb table keeps only in-frame clones and is missing some. The sample has about 150,000 clones, 88% seen once; the top ten hold 3% to 4%. The sequenced sample was peripheral blood, obtained on day 0 of MenACWY control vaccination. These receptors were collected from an adult in good health.

V is TRBV6-4 and J is TRBJ2-1; the D call may be TRBD1 or TRBD2 (5 bases each). The length of the CDR3 is 15 residues. Germline assignment: CDR1 MRHNA and CDR2 SNTAGT. Deletions cut 2 bases from V and 2 bases from J, with 10 bases between. The CDR3 spells CASSDGAGPYNEQFF. CDR3 DNA: TGTGCCAGCAGTGACGGGGCGGGCCCCTACAATGAGCAGTTCTTC.

The gene calls are TRBV7-2 and TRBJ1-3; perhaps TRBD1 as D (5 bases). The CDR3 consists of 16 residues. Germline V gives CDR1 SGHTA, CDR2 FQGNSA. With 2 bases removed from V and 0 bases from J, the gap between germline ends came to 11 bases. The CDR3, as DNA: TGTGCCAGCAGCTTACGACAGTCCCGCTCTGGAAACACCATATATTTT. As protein: CASSLRQSRSGNTIYF.

V usage is TRBV19 and J usage is TRBJ1-2; TRBD1 aligns across 7 bases. After removal of 5 bases from V and 4 bases from J, the junction contained 7 bases not matched to a gene. Per germline, CDR1 LNHDA and CDR2 SQIVND (reference sequence). This CDR3 comprises 14 residues. The CDR3 DNA sequence: TGTGCCAGTAGTCTTAGGGACAGCACCTATGGCTACACCTTC. It is translated as CASSLRDSTYGYTF. Based on the CDR3 plus reference TRBV19 and TRBJ1-2, the full variable domain is DGGITQSPKYLFRKEGQNVTLSCEQNLNHDAMYWYRQDPGQGLRLIYYSQIVNDFQKGDIAEGYSVSREKKESFPLTVTSAQKNPTAFYLCASSLRDSTYGYTFGSGTRLTVV.

V and J are TRBV4-1 and TRBJ1-2; TRBD1 agrees at 7 bases. There are 15 residues in the CDR3. Germline V gene sequence: CDR1 MGHRA, CDR2 YSYEKL. The V segment lost 0 bases and the J segment 5 bases; nucleotides outside the gene matches: 6. The CDR3, as DNA: TGCGCCAGCAGCCAAGACCCCAGGGGGAGGTATGGCTACACCTTC. Encoded protein: CASSQDPRGRYGYTF.

In regard to this clone: Other DNA variants within this sample encode the same CDR3. J is TRBJ1-3 and V is TRBV7-2; 10 nucleotides match TRBD1. Germline V CDR1 and CDR2: SGHTA, FQGNSA. The V gene end was trimmed by 3 bases and the J gene end by 8 bases; junction bases not matched to a gene: 1. The CDR3 length is 13 residues. CDR3 sequence: CASSLDRGDTIYF. Written as DNA, the CDR3 is TGTGCCAGCAGCTTGGACAGGGGGGACACCATATATTTT.

The chain's CDR3 is CASSQVGGGTEAFF. The CDR3 DNA reads as TGTGCCAGCAGCCAAGTAGGAGGTGGCACTGAAGCTTTCTTT. The chain joins TRBV14 to TRBJ1-1; no firm D call. Looked up from germline, CDR1 is SGHDN and CDR2 is FVKESK. This CDR3 comprises 14 residues. V was clipped by 1 base and J by 4 bases, with 10 bases between them.

The CDR3, as DNA: TGTGCCAGCAGTTTATCCCAAGCGGGGACAGGGTTTAATGAAAAACTGTTTTTT. Protein: CASSLSQAGTGFNEKLFF. V usage is TRBV28 and J usage is TRBJ1-4, with 9 bases fitting TRBD1. CDR1 and CDR2 (germline): MDHEN, SYDVKM. With V trimmed by 1 base and J by 4 bases, 10 bases remained unmatched. The CDR3 covers 18 residues.

The rearrangement joins TRBV25-1 to TRBJ2-1, with D possibly matching TRBD2 (6 bases). CDR3 size: 13 residues. CDR1 and CDR2 from the germline V gene are MGHDK and SYGVNS. With 5 bases removed from V and 14 bases from J, the gap between germline ends came to 19 bases. The CDR3 region has the DNA TGTGCCAGCAGTAGTAGAACCGGGACGGGGGAGTTCTTC. Protein product: CASSSRTGTGEFF.

The genes are TRBV2 and TRBJ2-5, with 8 bases aligning to TRBD2. The CDR3 extends over 16 amino acids. In germline, CDR1 is SNHLY, CDR2 FYNNEI. Trimming took 4 bases from V and 7 from J; bases not matched to a gene: 14. The CDR3 reads CASSGGGSAGTRTQYF. CDR3 DNA: TGTGCCAGCAGTGGCGGGGGGTCGGCGGGTACTCGGACCCAGTACTTC.

The chain employs TRBV20-1 and TRBJ2-3; TRBD1 is a possible D gene (6 bases). The CDR3 runs to 11 residues. Germline V gives CDR1 DFQATT, CDR2 SNEGSKA (reference sequence). V gave up 4 bases and J gave up 5 bases, with 7 bases separating them. The CDR3 is CSATDRDTQYF. The CDR3 nucleotides read TGCAGTGCTACGGACAGAGATACGCAGTATTTT.

CDR3 nucleotide sequence: TGTGCCAGCAGTGTCCGGGGCCTCTCCTACGAGCAGTACTTC. Translated: CASSVRGLSYEQYF. The J gene is TRBJ2-7, the V gene TRBV6-2 or TRBV6-3; possibly TRBD1 or TRBD2 for D (5 bases each). The CDR3 loop spans 14 amino acids. Germline CDR1 and CDR2: MNHEY and SVGEGT. V was shortened by 5 bases and J by 0 bases, with 11 bases between the two germline ends.

The chain couples TRBV28 to TRBJ1-6; 8 positions agree with TRBD1. The germline V gene encodes CDR1 MDHEN and CDR2 SYDVKM. Losses at the gene ends were 2 bases for V and 6 bases for J; bases not matched to a gene: 6. CDR3 length: 16 residues. The CDR3 here is CASSLAGQVLNSPLHF. The CDR3 DNA reads TGTGCCAGCAGTTTAGCGGGACAGGTGCTTAATTCACCCCTCCACTTT.

The chain carries TRBV5-1 and TRBJ2-7, with D maybe TRBD2 (5 bases). With 0 bases removed from V and 6 bases from J, the gap between germline ends came to 10 bases. Germline CDR1 is SGHRS and CDR2 is YFSETQ. This CDR3 has 13 amino acids. The CDR3 spells CASSLGGLPEQYF. The CDR3 DNA reads TGCGCCAGCAGCTTGGGAGGACTCCCCGAGCAGTACTTC.

The chain combines TRBV3-1 (or the pseudogene TRBV3-2) with TRBJ2-3, with no clear D. The V gene's germline CDR1 is LGHDT and CDR2 YNNKEL (reference sequence). Trimming removed 3 bases from V and 1 base from J, with 8 bases in between. The CDR3 extends over 14 amino acids. CDR3: CASSHKAGTDTQYF. CDR3 DNA: TGTGCCAGCAGCCATAAGGCGGGCACAGATACGCAGTATTTT.

This chain uses TRBV12-3 or TRBV12-4 with TRBJ1-2; D is possibly TRBD1 (6 bases). This CDR3 comprises 13 residues. V dropped 7 bases and J dropped 2 bases, with 11 bases sitting between them. In DNA form, the CDR3 reads TGTGCCAGCAATAGGGGGTCGAACTATGGCTACACCTTC. It encodes CASNRGSNYGYTF.

J is TRBJ2-7 and V is TRBV29-1; D is ambiguous. The V gene's germline CDR1 is SQVTM and CDR2 ANQGSEA. The CDR3 is 12 residues long. V dropped 0 bases and J dropped 6 bases, with 9 bases sitting between them. CDR3: CSVEDRQSEQYF. The CDR3 DNA is TGCAGCGTTGAAGATCGGCAATCCGAGCAGTACTTC.

This clone occurred a few times. V and J are TRBV5-5 and TRBJ1-2; no firm D call. CDR3 size: 13 residues. Germline lookup yields CDR1 SGHKS and CDR2 YYEKEE (reference sequence). Trimming removed 0 bases from V and 11 bases from J, with 14 bases in between. In nucleotides, the CDR3 is TGTGCCAGCAGCTTGGAGCCCCCGACGTGGTACACCTTC. This codes for CASSLEPPTWYTF.

This clone appeared a few times. The rearrangement uses TRBV20-1 and TRBJ1-5; D is ambiguous. Trimming left V 3 bases short and J 5 bases short, with 20 bases between. Germline CDR1 and CDR2: DFQATT and SNEGSKA (reference sequence). The CDR3 covers 16 residues. This CDR3 is CSASWARSRRDQPQHF. DNA of the CDR3: TGCAGTGCTAGTTGGGCCAGAAGCCGGCGGGATCAGCCCCAGCATTTT.

The chain carries TRBV7-2 and TRBJ1-5; D uncertain. V lost 5 bases and J lost 1, with 3 bases in between. CDR3 length equals 12 residues. Germline V gives CDR1 SGHTA, CDR2 FQGNSA. The CDR3 reads CASSDSNQPQHF. DNA of the CDR3: TGTGCCAGCAGCGACAGCAATCAGCCCCAGCATTTT.

This chain links TRBV7-6 with TRBJ2-7; D remains ambiguous. The CDR3 is made up of 15 amino acids. Germline CDR1 is SGHVS and CDR2 is FNYEAQ. The V and J ends lost 5 bases and 0 bases respectively, with 14 bases between them. The DNA of the CDR3 is TGTGCCAGCAGCAAAATACCCTTGGCCTCCTACGAGCAGTACTTC. Protein: CASSKIPLASYEQYF.

In its sample, this clone was seen a few times. The CDR3 loop is CASMEFSGNQPQHF. In DNA form, the CDR3 reads TGTGCCAGCATGGAATTCTCGGGGAATCAGCCCCAGCATTTT. The gene calls are TRBV2 and TRBJ1-5; D gene unclear. Between the trimmed V and J ends, which lost 7 bases and 4 bases, there was a span of 14 bases. Germline lookup yields CDR1 SNHLY and CDR2 FYNNEI. CDR3 size: 14 residues.

V usage is TRBV6-5 and J usage is TRBJ2-7, with D perhaps being TRBD1 or TRBD2 (5 bases each). This CDR3 region has 14 residues. The V end was cut by 4 bases, the J end by 2 bases, with 12 bases between. In germline, CDR1 is MNHEY, CDR2 SVGAGI. CDR3 sequence: CASSSGTVAYEQYF. In nucleotides, the CDR3 is TGTGCCAGCAGTTCCGGGACGGTAGCCTACGAGCAGTACTTC.

As for this clone: Other DNA sequences from this sample encode an identical CDR3 as well. The CDR3 spells CASSLSAGNTEAFF. The CDR3 DNA reads as TGTGCCAGCAGCTTATCCGCAGGGAACACTGAAGCTTTCTTT. The chain recombines TRBV7-2 with TRBJ1-1, with D unclear. Germline V gene sequence: CDR1 SGHTA, CDR2 FQGNSA. V was shortened by 2 bases and J by 1 base, with 8 bases between the two germline ends. CDR3 length equals 14 residues.

The rearrangement joins TRBV5-1 to TRBJ1-2, with 9 bases matching TRBD1. This CDR3 region has 15 residues. The V and J ends lost 3 bases and 2 bases, in that order; junction bases with no gene match: 5. CDR1 SGHRS and CDR2 YFSETQ come from the germline V gene. This CDR3 is CASSYGQGTNYGYTF. CDR3 nucleotide sequence: TGCGCCAGCAGCTACGGACAGGGGACCAACTATGGCTACACCTTC.

The chain carries TRBV3-1 (or the pseudogene TRBV3-2) and TRBJ2-1; D gene uncertain. Per the germline V gene, CDR1 is LGHDT and CDR2 is YNNKEL (reference sequence). CDR3 length: 11 amino acids. V lost 5 bases to trimming and J lost 5 bases, with 4 bases between them. As DNA, the CDR3 is TGTGCCAGCAGCTATGACAATGAGCAGTTCTTC. It translates to CASSYDNEQFF.